Listed below are T cell receptor beta chains from one sample, sequenced in a study of blood T cell repertoires in COVID-19. TCRdb keeps only in-frame clones here, not all; method: immunoSEQ multiplex PCR. The data contain around 450,000 clones, about 90% of them seen just once; the ten biggest clones take up 0.6% to 0.7%. Input material: PBMCs or T cells enriched from blood (not recorded which). These receptors came from a man between 18 and 29 years old who had recovered from COVID-19. The CDR3 runs from the conserved cysteine through the conserved F or W. A D gene is named only where the DNA matches it firmly. Clone sizes are given selectively: once, few, many, or a class where the clone is expanded.

v_call	d_call	clone_size	j_call	cdr3_aa	cdr3_nt
TRBV3-1/TRBV3-2	TRBD1	NA	TRBJ2-7	CASSHRQGQSYEQYF	TGTGCCAGCAGCCACCGACAGGGTCAATCCTACGAGCAGTACTTC
TRBV6-2/TRBV6-3	TRBD1	NA	TRBJ1-5	CASSFDRVMDQPQHF	TGTGCCAGCAGTTTTGACAGGGTCATGGATCAGCCCCAGCATTTT
TRBV18	TRBD1	NA	TRBJ1-1	CASSLGQGLNTEAFF	TGTGCCAGCTCACTCGGACAGGGCCTGAACACTGAAGCTTTCTTT
TRBV30	NA	NA	TRBJ2-1	CAWSVLVSYNEQFF	TGTGCCTGGAGTGTACTAGTCTCCTACAATGAGCAGTTCTTC
TRBV27	TRBD1	once	TRBJ2-7	CASSSWTGPSYEQYF	TGTGCCAGCAGTTCCTGGACAGGTCCATCCTACGAGCAGTACTTC
TRBV6-1	NA	NA	TRBJ1-2	CASSELQIYGYTF	TGTGCCAGCAGTGAACTACAGATCTATGGCTACACCTTC
TRBV28	TRBD1	NA	TRBJ1-6	CASSFRGHSSPLHF	TGTGCCAGCAGTTTCAGGGGGCATAGCTCACCCCTCCACTTT
TRBV5-1	TRBD2	once	TRBJ2-3	CASRGGGLGTDTQYF	TGCGCCAGCAGAGGCGGGGGTCTCGGCACAGATACGCAGTATTTT
TRBV4-1	NA	NA	TRBJ1-4	CASSQGRGGPGHSGEKLFF	TGCGCCAGCAGCCAAGGACGGGGGGGTCCGGGACACTCTGGAGAAAAACTGTTTTTT
TRBV7-9	TRBD1	NA	TRBJ2-2	CASRRTQGPSRNTGELFF	TGTGCCAGCAGACGAACACAGGGGCCCTCCCGCAACACCGGGGAGCTGTTTTTT
TRBV14	NA	NA	TRBJ1-2	CASSQAPTGPYYGYTF	TGTGCCAGCAGCCAAGCCCCCACAGGGCCCTACTATGGCTACACCTTC
TRBV30	NA	NA	TRBJ2-1	CAWRYQGTEQFF	TGTGCCTGGAGGTACCAGGGGACGGAGCAGTTCTTC
TRBV9	NA	NA	TRBJ2-3	CASSSRPVEEDTQYF	TGTGCCAGCAGCTCGAGACCCGTCGAGGAAGATACGCAGTATTTT
TRBV7-2	NA	NA	TRBJ2-1	CASTLVEGVGAEQFF	TGTGCCAGCACCTTAGTCGAGGGGGTTGGGGCGGAGCAGTTCTTC
TRBV5-4	TRBD2	NA	TRBJ2-7	CASSPFTGLAGSSYEQYF	TGTGCCAGCAGCCCATTTACTGGACTAGCGGGGTCCTCCTACGAGCAGTACTTC
TRBV13	TRBD1	NA	TRBJ2-1	CASSRQGWQFF	TGTGCCAGCAGCCGACAGGGCTGGCAGTTCTTC
TRBV6-4	TRBD1	NA	TRBJ2-2	CASSAGQGSTGELFF	TGTGCCAGCAGTGCGGGACAGGGTTCGACCGGGGAGCTGTTTTTT
TRBV2	NA	once	TRBJ1-1	CASSDWDNSAPFF	TGTGCCAGCAGTGATTGGGACAACAGTGCTCCTTTCTTT
TRBV19	TRBD1	NA	TRBJ2-4	CASSEDRAEENIQYF	TGTGCCAGTAGTGAGGACAGGGCCGAGGAAAACATTCAGTACTTC
TRBV7-9	NA	NA	TRBJ2-3	CASSLTGQGITDTQYF	TGTGCCAGCAGCTTAACTGGGCAGGGTATCACAGATACGCAGTATTTT
TRBV5-4	TRBD1	NA	TRBJ1-2	CASSPDRGEGYTF	TGTGCCAGCAGCCCGGACAGGGGGGAAGGCTACACCTTC
TRBV6-5	TRBD1	NA	TRBJ1-5	CASSRTGSRDQPQHF	TGTGCCAGCAGTCGGACAGGGAGTAGGGATCAGCCCCAGCATTTT
TRBV30	TRBD1	NA	TRBJ1-2	CAWTDRVLYGYTF	TGTGCCTGGACGGACAGGGTCCTCTATGGCTACACCTTC
TRBV24-1	NA	NA	TRBJ1-2	CATSDLGQNYGYTF	TGTGCCACCAGTGATTTGGGCCAGAACTATGGCTACACCTTC
TRBV18	TRBD2	NA	TRBJ2-5	CASSPLAGGAQETQYF	TGTGCCAGCTCACCACTGGCGGGAGGGGCACAAGAGACCCAGTACTTC
TRBV30	NA	NA	TRBJ1-6	CAWRGWANNSPLHF	TGTGCCTGGAGGGGCTGGGCCAATAATTCACCCCTCCACTTT
TRBV6-5	TRBD2	NA	TRBJ2-5	CASRTSGGASGTQYF	TGTGCCAGCCGGACTAGCGGGGGGGCCTCGGGGACCCAGTACTTC
TRBV6-5	NA	NA	TRBJ2-7	CASSLAGRRDEQYF	TGTGCCAGCAGTCTCGCGGGAAGGAGGGACGAGCAGTACTTC
TRBV2	NA	few	TRBJ1-5	CASSAGLGNQPQHF	TGTGCCAGCAGCGCGGGACTGGGCAATCAGCCCCAGCATTTT
TRBV7-9	TRBD1	NA	TRBJ2-2	CASSASLDRGNSGELFF	TGTGCCAGCAGCGCCTCGCTGGACAGGGGGAATTCCGGGGAGCTGTTTTTT
TRBV4-1	TRBD1	NA	TRBJ1-6	CASSQILRQGALGSYNSPLHF	TGCGCCAGCAGCCAAATTTTGCGGCAGGGGGCATTGGGATCCTATAATTCACCCCTCCACTTT
TRBV27	NA	NA	TRBJ1-5	CASSLWDTKGNQPQHF	TGTGCCAGCAGTTTATGGGACACCAAGGGGAATCAGCCCCAGCATTTT
TRBV6-5	NA	NA	TRBJ1-1	CASSYRDKNTEAFF	TGTGCCAGCAGTTACCGAGATAAGAACACTGAAGCTTTCTTT
TRBV19	TRBD2	NA	TRBJ2-1	CASSFGGGSYNEQFF	TGTGCCAGTAGTTTCGGCGGGGGCTCCTACAATGAGCAGTTCTTC
TRBV7-8	TRBD2	NA	TRBJ2-7	CASSHLSGRVGEQYF	TGTGCCAGCAGCCACCTTAGCGGGAGGGTGGGTGAGCAGTACTTC
TRBV10-3	TRBD2	once	TRBJ2-7	CAISESSGNREQYF	TGTGCCATCAGTGAGAGTAGCGGGAATCGCGAGCAGTACTTC
TRBV23-1	TRBD1	NA	TRBJ2-6	CASTQGARGANVLTF	TGCGCCAGCACACAGGGGGCGCGAGGGGCCAACGTCCTGACTTTC
TRBV5-1	TRBD2	once	TRBJ2-6	CASSWTSREGKGANVLTF	TGCGCCAGCAGCTGGACAAGCCGGGAGGGAAAGGGGGCCAACGTCCTGACTTTC
TRBV30	TRBD1	NA	TRBJ2-1	CAVPGQGAGNEQFF	TGTGCCGTACCGGGACAGGGGGCAGGCAATGAGCAGTTCTTC
TRBV29-1	NA	NA	TRBJ1-1	CSVGRGNTEAFF	TGCAGCGTTGGAAGGGGGAACACTGAAGCTTTCTTT
TRBV20-1	NA	NA	TRBJ1-5	CSASTMDQPQHF	TGCAGTGCTAGTACTATGGATCAGCCCCAGCATTTT
TRBV7-8	NA	NA	TRBJ2-3	CASSLRQDTDTQYF	TGTGCCAGCAGCCTAAGACAGGACACAGATACGCAGTATTTT
TRBV5-1	NA	NA	TRBJ1-6	CASSLDRVLHF	TGCGCCAGCAGCTTGGACAGGGTTCTCCACTTT
TRBV5-1	NA	once	TRBJ2-5	CASSLGSGRETQYF	TGCGCCAGCAGCTTGGGATCAGGAAGAGAGACCCAGTACTTC
TRBV5-5	TRBD1	NA	TRBJ1-6	CASSSTGVESPLHF	TGTGCCAGCAGCTCGACAGGGGTAGAGTCACCCCTCCACTTT
TRBV9	TRBD1	few	TRBJ2-3	CASSANRADRVGPDTQYF	TGTGCCAGCAGCGCAAACAGAGCGGACAGGGTTGGCCCAGATACGCAGTATTTT
TRBV30	NA	NA	TRBJ1-2	CAWTTGVGGYTF	TGTGCCTGGACCACAGGAGTAGGTGGCTACACCTTC
TRBV30	NA	NA	TRBJ1-5	CAWNSGGQPQHF	TGTGCCTGGAATTCGGGGGGACAGCCCCAGCATTTT
TRBV28	TRBD1	NA	TRBJ2-7	CASNIPRDRGDEQYF	TGTGCCAGCAATATCCCCCGGGACAGGGGTGACGAGCAGTACTTC
TRBV4-1	NA	NA	TRBJ1-3	CASSHIRTDSGNTIYF	TGCGCCAGCAGCCACATCCGGACAGACTCTGGAAACACCATATATTTT
TRBV7-9	NA	NA	TRBJ1-2	CASEALGYGYTF	TGTGCCAGCGAGGCGTTGGGCTATGGCTACACCTTC
TRBV7-9	NA	NA	TRBJ1-1	CASSAEVFRAEAFF	TGTGCCAGCAGCGCGGAGGTGTTCCGGGCCGAAGCTTTCTTT
TRBV5-1	NA	NA	TRBJ2-3	CASSLEAPDTQYF	TGCGCCAGCAGCTTGGAAGCGCCAGATACGCAGTATTTT
TRBV4-1	TRBD1	NA	TRBJ1-3	CASSQDGRDRAF	TGCGCCAGCAGCCAAGATGGTAGGGACAGGGCTTTC
TRBV4-1	TRBD2	few	TRBJ2-2	CASSQDPSGLNTGELFF	TGCGCCAGCAGCCAAGATCCTAGCGGGTTGAACACCGGGGAGCTGTTTTTT